The T cell receptor (beta chain) under discussion was sequenced for a study of metastatic and nonmetastatic thyroid tumors. Per the authors' pipeline: Variation in CDR3 across clinicopathological groups served as the basis for constructing a distant-metastasis classifier in papillary thyroid cancer. MiXCR re-clonotyped the PCR reads for TCRdb. For this entry, the V and J calls and clone size follow TCRdb and not the study's own pipeline. The sample consists of some 39,000 clones, 15% to 20% of them appearing once. This clone was detected ten times or more. No treatment of any kind had been given to any patient before thyroid surgery. The source of this sequence is a female donor with papillary thyroid cancer or a benign thyroid nodule (not recorded which). Some clones in this sample may be carry-over from other donors' samples. Sequenced sample: blood.

The CDR3 DNA reads TGTGCCAGCAGCTTAGGCTACAGGCCGGACAGGGAGTCCTACGAGCAGTACTTC. Its protein product is CASSLGYRPDRESYEQYF. This rearrangement joins TRBV13 to TRBJ2-7, with 8 bases matching TRBD1. Germline CDR1 and CDR2: PRHDT and FYEKMQ (reference sequence). Trimming removed 0 bases from V and 1 base from J; junction bases left unmatched: 11. The CDR3 is 18 residues long. The variable domain in full, completed from reference TRBV13 and TRBJ2-7, reads AAGVIQSPRHLIKEKRETATLKCYPIPRHDTVYWYQQGPGQDPQFLISFYEKMQSDKGSIPDRFSAQQFSDYHSELNMSSLELGDSALYFCASSLGYRPDRESYEQYFGPGTRLTVT.